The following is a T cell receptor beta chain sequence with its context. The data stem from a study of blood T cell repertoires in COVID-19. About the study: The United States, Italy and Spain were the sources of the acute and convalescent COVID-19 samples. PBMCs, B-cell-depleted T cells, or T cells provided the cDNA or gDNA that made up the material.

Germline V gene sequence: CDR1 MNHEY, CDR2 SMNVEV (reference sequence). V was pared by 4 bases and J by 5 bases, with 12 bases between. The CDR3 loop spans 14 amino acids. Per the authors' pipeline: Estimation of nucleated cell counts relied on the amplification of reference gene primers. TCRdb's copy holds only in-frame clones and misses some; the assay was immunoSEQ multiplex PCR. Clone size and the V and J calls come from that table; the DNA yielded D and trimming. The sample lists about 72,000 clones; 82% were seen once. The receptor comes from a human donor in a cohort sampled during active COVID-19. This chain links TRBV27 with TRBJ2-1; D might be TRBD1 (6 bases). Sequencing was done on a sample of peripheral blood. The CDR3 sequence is CASSSDREHNEQFF. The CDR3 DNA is TGTGCCAGCAGTTCGGACAGAGAACACAATGAGCAGTTCTTC.